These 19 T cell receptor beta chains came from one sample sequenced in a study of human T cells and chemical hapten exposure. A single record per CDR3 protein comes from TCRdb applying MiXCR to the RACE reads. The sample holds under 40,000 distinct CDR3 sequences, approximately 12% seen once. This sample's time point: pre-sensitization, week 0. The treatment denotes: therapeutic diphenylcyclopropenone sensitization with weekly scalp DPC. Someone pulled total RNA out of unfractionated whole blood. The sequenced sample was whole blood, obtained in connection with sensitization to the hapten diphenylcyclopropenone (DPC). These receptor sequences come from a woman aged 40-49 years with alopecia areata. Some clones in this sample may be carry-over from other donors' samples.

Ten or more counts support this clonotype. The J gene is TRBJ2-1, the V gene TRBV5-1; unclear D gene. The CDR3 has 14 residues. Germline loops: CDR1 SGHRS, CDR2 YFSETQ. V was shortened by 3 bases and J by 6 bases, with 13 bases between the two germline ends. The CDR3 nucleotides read TGCGCCAGCAGCTCGAGAGGTATTCCCAATGAGCAGTTCTTC. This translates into CASSSRGIPNEQFF.

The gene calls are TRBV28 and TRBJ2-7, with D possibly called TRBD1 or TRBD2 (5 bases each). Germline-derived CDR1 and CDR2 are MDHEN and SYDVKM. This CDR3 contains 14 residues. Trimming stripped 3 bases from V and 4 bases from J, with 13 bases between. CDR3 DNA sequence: TGTGCCAGCAGTTTGGGGGTGAACAGGTACGAGCAGTACTTC. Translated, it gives CASSLGVNRYEQYF.

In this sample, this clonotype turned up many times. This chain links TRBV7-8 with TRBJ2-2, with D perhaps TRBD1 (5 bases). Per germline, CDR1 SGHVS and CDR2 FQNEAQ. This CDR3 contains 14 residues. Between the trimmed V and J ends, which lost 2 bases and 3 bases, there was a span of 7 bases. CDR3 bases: TGTGCCAGCAGCTTACAGGGTTACACCGGGGAGCTGTTTTTT. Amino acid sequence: CASSLQGYTGELFF.

CDR3: CASSVQAGLNNEQFF. Written as DNA, the CDR3 is TGTGCCAGCAGCGTCCAGGCGGGACTCAACAATGAGCAGTTCTTC. The genes are TRBV9 and TRBJ2-1; tentatively, D is TRBD2 (6 bases). V lost 2 bases to trimming and J lost 5 bases, with 14 bases between them. CDR3 length equals 15 residues. In germline, CDR1 is SGDLS, CDR2 YYNGEE.

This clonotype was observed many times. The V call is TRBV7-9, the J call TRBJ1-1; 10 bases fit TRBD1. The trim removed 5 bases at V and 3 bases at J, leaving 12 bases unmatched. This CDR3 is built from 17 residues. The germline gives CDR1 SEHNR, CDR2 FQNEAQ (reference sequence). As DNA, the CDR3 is TGTGCCAGCAGCCGAACCCGGGACAGGGGAGAGGACACTGAAGCTTTCTTT. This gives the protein CASSRTRDRGEDTEAFF.

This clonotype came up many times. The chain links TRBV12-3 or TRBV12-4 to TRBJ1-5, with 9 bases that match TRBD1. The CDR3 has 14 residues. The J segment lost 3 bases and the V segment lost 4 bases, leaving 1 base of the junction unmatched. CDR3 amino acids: CASSWTGVNQPQHF. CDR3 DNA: TGTGCCAGCAGTTGGACAGGGGTCAATCAGCCCCAGCATTTT.

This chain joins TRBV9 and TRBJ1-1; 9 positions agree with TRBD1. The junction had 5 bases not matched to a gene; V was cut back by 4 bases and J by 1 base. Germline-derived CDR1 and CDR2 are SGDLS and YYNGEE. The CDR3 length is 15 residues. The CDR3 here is CASSHRTGENTEAFF. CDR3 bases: TGTGCCAGCAGCCACAGGACAGGGGAGAACACTGAAGCTTTCTTT.

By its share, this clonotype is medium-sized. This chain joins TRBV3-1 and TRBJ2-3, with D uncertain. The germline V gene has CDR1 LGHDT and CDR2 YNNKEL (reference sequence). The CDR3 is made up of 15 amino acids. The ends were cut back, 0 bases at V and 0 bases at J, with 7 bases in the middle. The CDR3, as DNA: TGTGCCAGCAGCCAAGATTCGGGCAGCACAGATACGCAGTATTTT. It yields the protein CASSQDSGSTDTQYF.

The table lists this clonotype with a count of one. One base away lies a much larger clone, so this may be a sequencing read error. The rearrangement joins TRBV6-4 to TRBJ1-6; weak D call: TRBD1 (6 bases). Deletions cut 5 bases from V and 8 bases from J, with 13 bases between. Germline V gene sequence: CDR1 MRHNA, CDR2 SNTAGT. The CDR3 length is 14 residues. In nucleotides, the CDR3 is TGTGCCAGCAGTCCATGGACAGAGGATTCACCCCTCCACTTT. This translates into CASSPWTEDSPLHF.

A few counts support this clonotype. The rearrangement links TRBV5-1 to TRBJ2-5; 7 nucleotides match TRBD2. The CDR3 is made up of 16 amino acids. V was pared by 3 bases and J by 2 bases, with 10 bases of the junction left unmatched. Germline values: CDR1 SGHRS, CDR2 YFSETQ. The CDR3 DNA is TGCGCCAGCAGCTCCCAAAAAGCGGGGATGCAAGAGACCCAGTACTTC. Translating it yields CASSSQKAGMQETQYF.

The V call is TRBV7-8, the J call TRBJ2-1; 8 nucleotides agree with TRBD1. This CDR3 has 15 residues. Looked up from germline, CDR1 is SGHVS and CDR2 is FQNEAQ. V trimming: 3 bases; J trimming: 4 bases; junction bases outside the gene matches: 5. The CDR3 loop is CASSFQGAGYNEQFF. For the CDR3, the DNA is TGTGCCAGCAGCTTCCAGGGGGCGGGGTACAATGAGCAGTTCTTC.

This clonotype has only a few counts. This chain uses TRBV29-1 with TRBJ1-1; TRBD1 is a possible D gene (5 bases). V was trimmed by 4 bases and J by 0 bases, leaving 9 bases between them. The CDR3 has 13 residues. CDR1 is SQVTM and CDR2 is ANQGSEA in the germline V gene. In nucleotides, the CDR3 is TGCAGCGTTGGACAGCTCATGAACACTGAAGCTTTCTTT. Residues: CSVGQLMNTEAFF.

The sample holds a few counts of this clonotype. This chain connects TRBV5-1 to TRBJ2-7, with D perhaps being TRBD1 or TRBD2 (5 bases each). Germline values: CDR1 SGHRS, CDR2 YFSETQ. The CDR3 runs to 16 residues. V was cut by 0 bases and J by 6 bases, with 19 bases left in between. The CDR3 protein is CASSLVGDPAFGEQYF. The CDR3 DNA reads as TGCGCCAGCAGCTTGGTTGGGGACCCTGCTTTTGGCGAGCAGTACTTC.

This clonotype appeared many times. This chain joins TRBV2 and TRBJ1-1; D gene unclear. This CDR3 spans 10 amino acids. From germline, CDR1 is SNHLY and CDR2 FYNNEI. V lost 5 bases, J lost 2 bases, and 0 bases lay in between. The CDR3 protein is CASSNTEAFF. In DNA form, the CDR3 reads TGTGCCAGCAGTAACACTGAAGCTTTCTTT.

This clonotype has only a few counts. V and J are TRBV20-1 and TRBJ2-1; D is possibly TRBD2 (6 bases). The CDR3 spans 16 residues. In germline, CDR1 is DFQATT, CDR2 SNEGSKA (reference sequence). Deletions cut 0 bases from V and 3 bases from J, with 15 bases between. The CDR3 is CSAREGGQGLYNEQFF. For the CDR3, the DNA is TGCAGTGCTAGAGAAGGAGGCCAGGGACTCTACAATGAGCAGTTCTTC.

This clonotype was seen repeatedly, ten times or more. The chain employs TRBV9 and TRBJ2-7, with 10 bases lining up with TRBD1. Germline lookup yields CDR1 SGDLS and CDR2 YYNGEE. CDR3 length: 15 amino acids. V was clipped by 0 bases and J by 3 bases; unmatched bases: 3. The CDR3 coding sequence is TGTGCCAGCAGCGTAGGACAGGGGGCTTACTACGAGCAGTACTTC. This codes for CASSVGQGAYYEQYF.

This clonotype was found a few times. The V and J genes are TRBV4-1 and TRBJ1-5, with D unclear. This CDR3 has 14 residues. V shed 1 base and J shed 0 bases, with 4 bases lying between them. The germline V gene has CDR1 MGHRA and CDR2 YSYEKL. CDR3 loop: CASSQGNSNQPQHF. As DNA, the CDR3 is TGCGCCAGCAGCCAAGGAAATAGCAATCAGCCCCAGCATTTT.

The CDR3 region is CASSPGGGGTYEQYF. CDR3 bases: TGTGCCAGCAGCCCTGGAGGGGGAGGCACCTACGAGCAGTACTTC. The genes are TRBV9 and TRBJ2-7; D is tentatively TRBD1 or TRBD2 (6 bases each). CDR1 is SGDLS, CDR2 YYNGEE, per germline. V dropped 4 bases and J dropped 2 bases, with 16 bases sitting between them. CDR3 length equals 15 residues.

The CDR3 DNA follows: TGTGCCAGCAGCCGGCTTAGCGGGAGGTCGGGGAATGAGCAGTTCTTC. Protein sequence: CASSRLSGRSGNEQFF. The chain joins TRBV28 to TRBJ2-1; 10 bases are a match to TRBD2. V was clipped by 6 bases and J by 7 bases; unmatched bases: 12. This CDR3 has 16 residues. CDR1 MDHEN and CDR2 SYDVKM come from the germline V gene.